This record looks at one TCR beta chain sequence and its context. What it binds is unknown. These data originate in a study of blood T cells in healthy people across ages. Combining a sample-barcoded 5' primer with a J-beta primer mix, a second PCR ran for roughly 7 to 12 cycles. Any given sample supplied a minimum of 3 million CDR3-containing paired-end reads. TCRdb fed the 5' RACE reads into MiXCR, producing one record per CDR3 protein. The sample carries almost 1 million distinct CDR3 sequences, roughly 47% recorded once. Trimming removed 1 base from V and 11 bases from J, with 17 bases in between. Germline V gene lookup returns CDR1 MGHRA and CDR2 YSYEKL. The CDR3 is 14 residues long. Study-wide findings and caveats: Both naive CD4+ cell counts and diversity were greater in long-lived donors than in aged donors.

This TCR was recovered from a woman in her sixties in good health. The V call is TRBV4-1, the J call TRBJ2-5; D is unclear. Material: blood. This CDR3 reads CASSQVGPFDGQYF. The CDR3 DNA sequence: TGCGCCAGCAGCCAAGTAGGTCCCTTCGATGGGCAGTACTTC.